These T cell receptor beta chains were read from a single sample in a study of blood T cell repertoires in COVID-19. The data were produced by immunoSEQ multiplex PCR, yet TCRdb's version contains in-frame clones alone and is incomplete. Of 300,000 to 350,000 clones in the sample, about nine tenths are singletons; the top ten hold approximately 1%. Sequenced input: PBMCs or T cells enriched from blood (not recorded which). The source of these receptors is a woman in her 30s who had been exposed to COVID-19. Both conserved end residues are part of each CDR3. A D gene is named only where the DNA matches it firmly. Clone size, where shown, is once, few, many, or a class for clones that have expanded.

>TRBJ1-2|.|TRBV28|.
TGTGCCAGCAGTTTGGGCAGGGACTATGGCTACACCTTC
CASSLGRDYGYTF
>TRBJ2-7|many|TRBV5-1|.
TGCGCCAGCAGCTTAGGGGACTTACCCTACGAGCAGTACTTC
CASSLGDLPYEQYF
>TRBJ1-6|once|TRBV3-1/TRBV3-2|.
TGTGCCAGCAGCCAAGGGCGGGGGCAGGGGACTTATAATTCACCCCTCCACTTT
CASSQGRGQGTYNSPLHF
>TRBJ2-7|.|TRBV27|.
TGTGCCAGCAGTTTAGGGCGGGCCCCCTACGAGCAGTACTTC
CASSLGRAPYEQYF
>TRBJ2-1|.|TRBV5-8|TRBD2
TGTGCCAGCAGCTTGGAATTATTACTAGCGAGGAATGAGCAGTTCTTC
CASSLELLLARNEQFF
>TRBJ2-7|.|TRBV4-2|TRBD2
TGTGCCAGCAGCCATCTGAGCGGGAGTCAGACCTACGAGCAGTACTTC
CASSHLSGSQTYEQYF
>TRBJ2-2|.|TRBV5-5|TRBD2
TGTGCCAGCAGACCCACTAGCGGGAGATCTGCCGGGGAGCTGTTTTTT
CASRPTSGRSAGELFF
>TRBJ2-1|.|TRBV30|TRBD1
TGTGCCTGGATAGGGGGCCACTCCTACAATGAGCAGTTCTTC
CAWIGGHSYNEQFF
>TRBJ2-3|.|TRBV19|TRBD2
TGTGCCAGTAGTCCGAGACTAGCGGGAGTCCCGATTGATACGCAGTATTTT
CASSPRLAGVPIDTQYF
>TRBJ1-2|.|TRBV6-5|.
TGTGCCAGCAGAAGGGGAACCAACTATGGCTACACCTTC
CASRRGTNYGYTF
>TRBJ2-3|.|TRBV29-1|TRBD2
TGCAGCGTCCTAACCGGGACTAGCGGCACAGATACGCAGTATTTT
CSVLTGTSGTDTQYF
>TRBJ1-1|.|TRBV5-1|.
TGCGCCAGCAGCCCCAGTCCAGGGCAGCACACTGAAGCTTTCTTT
CASSPSPGQHTEAFF
>TRBJ1-2|.|TRBV2|.
TGTGCCAGCAGTGAATGGGGGGATGGCTACACCTTC
CASSEWGDGYTF
>TRBJ2-7|.|TRBV10-2|.
TGCGCCAGCAGTGAGTTGAGGACATCCTCCTACGAGCAGTACTTC
CASSELRTSSYEQYF
>TRBJ2-1|.|TRBV3-1/TRBV3-2|TRBD2
TGTGCCAGCAGCCCTATGGGGGGGGTCTACAATGAGCAGTTCTTC
CASSPMGGVYNEQFF
>TRBJ1-5|.|TRBV5-6|TRBD1
TGTGCCAGCAGCTTGGGGCCGACAGGGGATCAGCCCCAGCATTTT
CASSLGPTGDQPQHF
>TRBJ2-5|.|TRBV10-3|TRBD2
TGTGCCATCAGGGGGACTAGCGGGAGAGAGACCCAGTACTTC
CAIRGTSGRETQYF
>TRBJ1-1|.|TRBV4-1|.
TGCGCCAGCAGCCAAGAAACGACAGCGACCTACCCTATCAACACTGAAGCTTTCTTT
CASSQETTATYPINTEAFF
>TRBJ2-1|.|TRBV5-4|.
TGTGCCAGCAGCGCGGCCGACAATGAGCAGTTCTTC
CASSAADNEQFF
>TRBJ2-1|.|TRBV27|TRBD2
TGTGCCAGCACCCGAAGGGCTAGCGGGAGTAATGAGCAGTTCTTC
CASTRRASGSNEQFF
>TRBJ2-1|.|TRBV11-2|.
TGTGCCAGCAGCTCCTATATGGGAGGACTGCAGCAGTTCTTC
CASSSYMGGLQQFF
>TRBJ1-2|.|TRBV30|TRBD1
TGTGCCTGGAAGCAGGACAGGGGGCGCTCTGGCTACACCTTC
CAWKQDRGRSGYTF
>TRBJ2-2|.|TRBV5-1|.
TGCGCCAGCAGCTTGCGATTGATCGGGGGGCCGCGCGGTGGAGGCACCGGGGAGCTGTTTTTT
CASSLRLIGGPRGGGTGELFF
>TRBJ2-3|few|TRBV6-2/TRBV6-3|.
TGTGCCAGCAGTTACTCCTTCGGGAGCGTCTCAGATACGCAGTATTTT
CASSYSFGSVSDTQYF
>TRBJ1-3|.|TRBV5-1|TRBD1
TGCGCCAGCAGCTGGGACAGCTCTGGAAACACCATATATTTT
CASSWDSSGNTIYF
>TRBJ2-2|.|TRBV14|TRBD1
TGTGCCAGCAGCCAAGAAGAGGTGACAGGGATGAACACCGGGGAGCTGTTTTTT
CASSQEEVTGMNTGELFF
>TRBJ1-5|.|TRBV11-1|.
TGTGCCAGCAGCTCCCTCGGGGAAGGGAATCAGCCCCAGCATTTT
CASSSLGEGNQPQHF
>TRBJ1-4|.|TRBV7-9|.
TGTGCCAGCAGCCGGACCCGGACAGATCCAACTAATGAAAAACTGTTTTTT
CASSRTRTDPTNEKLFF
>TRBJ2-2|.|TRBV9|TRBD1
TGTGCCAGCAGCGGACAGGGGGCGCTGACTGGGGAGCTGTTTTTT
CASSGQGALTGELFF
>TRBJ2-2|.|TRBV7-3|.
TGTGCCAGCAGCTTAAGGTCGGTACTTTACACCGGGGAGCTGTTTTTT
CASSLRSVLYTGELFF
>TRBJ2-3|.|TRBV7-9|.
TGTGCCAGCAGCTTAGACTCGGATACGCAGTATTTT
CASSLDSDTQYF
>TRBJ1-6|.|TRBV9|.
TGTGCCAGCAACCCCAGCACAGGTTCACCCCTCCACTTT
CASNPSTGSPLHF
>TRBJ2-2|.|TRBV10-2|.
TGCGCCAGCACCTACGGTCAAAACACCGGGGAGCTGTTTTTT
CASTYGQNTGELFF
>TRBJ2-1|.|TRBV7-9|.
TGTGCCAGCAGCCCCGGGGGGGGACAGGGATACAATGAGCAGTTCTTC
CASSPGGGQGYNEQFF
>TRBJ1-1|.|TRBV12-3/TRBV12-4|.
TGTGCCAGCAGTTATAGGTACAGACGTGAAGCTTTCTTT
CASSYRYRREAFF
>TRBJ1-6|.|TRBV28|.
TGTGCCAGCAGTTTAATTTTACGGGTAAATTCACCCCTCCACTTT
CASSLILRVNSPLHF
>TRBJ2-7|.|TRBV12-3/TRBV12-4|TRBD1
TGTGCCAGCAGTCGAAGACAGGGGAGGTACTTC
CASSRRQGRYF
>TRBJ2-7|once|TRBV7-2|.
TGTGCCAGCAGCCCCCAGGGAGGGGGAGTTCCCTACGAGCAGTACTTC
CASSPQGGGVPYEQYF
>TRBJ1-1|.|TRBV21-1|.
TGTGCCAGCCGGGGACAGGGTGGCACTGAAGCTTTCTTT
CASRGQGGTEAFF
>TRBJ2-7|.|TRBV15|TRBD1
TGTGCCACCCGAAGGGGGCAAGGCTCCTACGAGCAGTACTTC
CATRRGQGSYEQYF
>TRBJ2-7|.|TRBV13|.
TGTGCCAGCAGCCTTCACGAGCAGTACTTC
CASSLHEQYF
>TRBJ1-1|.|TRBV6-5|.
TGTGCCAGCAGTTATTGGCTGAACACTGAAGCTTTCTTT
CASSYWLNTEAFF
>TRBJ1-2|.|TRBV28|.
TGTGCCAGCAGTTTAGCAGCTGAAACAGCTAACTATGGCTACACCTTC
CASSLAAETANYGYTF
>TRBJ1-2|.|TRBV9|.
TGTGCCAGCAGCGTAGTTTCTGGGGCTGTCGGCTATGGCTACACCTTC
CASSVVSGAVGYGYTF
>TRBJ1-4|.|TRBV11-2|.
TGTGCCAGCAGCTTAGGTGGCCGGGGACTCTCTGAAAAACTGTTTTTT
CASSLGGRGLSEKLFF
>TRBJ2-2|.|TRBV27|.
TGTGCCAGTCAGGGGACCGGGGAGCTGTTTTTT
CASQGTGELFF